A selection of T cell receptor beta chains follows, all from one sample in a study of shared clonotypes between healthy human individuals. Clones were sequenced by immunoSEQ multiplex PCR, and TCRdb holds only the in-frame ones, with some missing. Seen here are about 1 million clones, more than 60% observed once, and the top ten hold over 1.3%. Sequencing was done on a sample of memory CD4+ T cells sorted from blood. These receptors were obtained from a man aged 18 to 29 in good health. Both conserved end residues are part of each CDR3. A D gene is named only where the DNA matches it firmly. Clone size appears in some rows only: once, few, many, or a class for an expanded clone.

DNA: TGTGCCAGCAGCCAAGGGGCGGGACTATCCTACGAGCAGTACTTC; CDR3: CASSQGAGLSYEQYF; D: TRBD2; size: -; J: TRBJ2-7; V: TRBV14
DNA: TGTGCCAGCAGCTTAGGCGGGCCCACGAACACCGGGGAGCTGTTTTTT; CDR3: CASSLGGPTNTGELFF; D: -; size: -; J: TRBJ2-2; V: TRBV13
DNA: TGCGCCAGCAGTTCGACTAGCGGGAACACAGATACGCAGTATTTT; CDR3: CASSSTSGNTDTQYF; D: TRBD2; size: -; J: TRBJ2-3; V: TRBV10-1
DNA: TGTGCCAGCACCGGCAAACTGACCAACACCGGGGAGCTGTTTTTT; CDR3: CASTGKLTNTGELFF; D: -; size: -; J: TRBJ2-2; V: TRBV2
DNA: TGTGCCAGCAGGGGACAGGGGACCTACGGGGCCAACGTCCTGACTTTC; CDR3: CASRGQGTYGANVLTF; D: TRBD1; size: -; J: TRBJ2-6; V: TRBV28
DNA: TGCAGCGTTGCGGCCAGCTACGAGCAGTACTTC; CDR3: CSVAASYEQYF; D: -; size: -; J: TRBJ2-7; V: TRBV29-1
DNA: TGTGCCAGCAGCCAGCACCATTCCGGGAGCGTCGAGGGCTACACCTTC; CDR3: CASSQHHSGSVEGYTF; D: -; size: few; J: TRBJ1-2; V: TRBV14
DNA: TGCGCCAGCCAGGGACAGGGTCGAACTAATGAAAAACTGTTTTTT; CDR3: CASQGQGRTNEKLFF; D: TRBD1; size: once; J: TRBJ1-4; V: TRBV5-1
DNA: TGCGCCAGCAGCCAAGATCCGACAGGATATAGCAATCAGCCCCAGCATTTT; CDR3: CASSQDPTGYSNQPQHF; D: -; size: few; J: TRBJ1-5; V: TRBV4-1
DNA: TGTGCCAGCAGTGGGGACTATTCCGTGCAGTACTTC; CDR3: CASSGDYSVQYF; D: TRBD2; size: few; J: TRBJ2-7; V: TRBV6-1
DNA: TGTGCCAGTTTGGTCGGGGGGCTGAACACTGAAGCTTTCTTT; CDR3: CASLVGGLNTEAFF; D: -; size: -; J: TRBJ1-1; V: TRBV2
DNA: TGTGCCAGCAGCTTAAACAGGGACTACGAGCAGTACTTC; CDR3: CASSLNRDYEQYF; D: -; size: -; J: TRBJ2-7; V: TRBV7-2
DNA: TGTGCCAGCTCCGGGGTCACGAACACCGGGGAGCTGTTTTTT; CDR3: CASSGVTNTGELFF; D: -; size: -; J: TRBJ2-2; V: TRBV18
DNA: TGTGCCAGCAGATCGGGACAGGGCTACGAGCAGTACTTC; CDR3: CASRSGQGYEQYF; D: -; size: -; J: TRBJ2-7; V: TRBV21-1
DNA: TGCGCCAGCACCCTAACTAGCGGTCGTCGAGAGACCCAGTACTTC; CDR3: CASTLTSGRRETQYF; D: TRBD2; size: -; J: TRBJ2-5; V: TRBV5-1
DNA: TGTGCCAGCAGCTTGAGGACAGGGAACACCGGGGAGCTGTTTTTT; CDR3: CASSLRTGNTGELFF; D: TRBD1; size: -; J: TRBJ2-2; V: TRBV7-8